This is a list of T cell receptor beta chains from one sample in a study of beta chain features in type 1 diabetes. Clones were read by immunoSEQ multiplex PCR, and TCRdb kept only the in-frame ones, dropping some. The repertoire includes 200,000 to 250,000 clones, 27% of them detected once, and roughly 4% sits in the top ten. The sequencing input was central memory CD4+ T cells from blood. The source of these receptors is a man aged 25-45 years in good health. Both conserved end residues are part of each CDR3. A D gene is named only where the DNA matches it firmly. Expanded clones get a size class; other rows say once, few or many, or leave the size out.

V	J	length	size	D	CDR3	DNA
TRBV6-5	TRBJ1-1	15	.	TRBD1	CASSPQGAKGTEAFF	TGTGCCAGCAGCCCACAGGGGGCGAAGGGCACTGAAGCTTTCTTT
TRBV14	TRBJ2-4	15	few	.	CASSPGALAKNIQYF	TGTGCCAGCAGCCCCGGAGCCCTAGCCAAAAACATTCAGTACTTC
TRBV4-3	TRBJ2-7	14	.	.	CASSQDSRTYEQYF	TGCGCCAGCAGCCAAGATAGCAGAACCTACGAGCAGTACTTC
TRBV6-5	TRBJ2-1	13	.	.	CASYGRSYNEQFF	TGTGCCAGCTACGGGCGTTCCTACAATGAGCAGTTCTTC
TRBV5-4	TRBJ2-7	15	few	TRBD2	CASSQQGLAIHEQYF	TGTGCCAGCAGCCAACAGGGACTAGCGATCCACGAGCAGTACTTC
TRBV29-1	TRBJ2-3	13	few	.	CSVVTGRTDTQYF	TGCAGCGTTGTAACAGGGAGGACAGATACGCAGTATTTT
TRBV5-6	TRBJ2-7	15	.	TRBD1	CASSRMAGTAYEQYF	TGTGCCAGCAGCAGGATGGCAGGGACAGCCTACGAGCAGTACTTC
TRBV5-7	TRBJ2-3	15	once	TRBD2	CASSFGGGSTDTQYF	TGTGCCAGCAGCTTCGGGGGGGGCAGCACAGATACGCAGTATTTT
TRBV28	TRBJ1-2	14	.	.	CASKTPDSVYGYTF	TGTGCCAGCAAAACCCCGGACAGCGTCTATGGCTACACCTTC
TRBV4-2	TRBJ2-5	13	once	.	CASSQGRQETQYF	TGTGCCAGCAGCCAAGGAAGGCAAGAGACCCAGTACTTC
TRBV27	TRBJ2-1	14	once	TRBD1	CARSKDRGRNEQFF	TGTGCCCGCAGTAAAGACAGGGGGCGCAATGAGCAGTTCTTC
TRBV5-1	TRBJ2-3	13	few	.	CASSQGTTDTQYF	TGCGCCAGCAGCCAGGGTACGACAGATACGCAGTATTTT
TRBV28	TRBJ2-7	15	once	.	CASSLRPGVSYEQYF	TGTGCCAGCAGTTTGCGGCCTGGGGTCTCCTACGAGCAGTACTTC
TRBV15	TRBJ2-1	15	.	.	CATSSSANPRNEQFF	TGTGCCACCAGCAGTTCGGCTAATCCACGGAATGAGCAGTTCTTC
TRBV27	TRBJ2-5	14	.	.	CASNNRGGGETQYF	TGTGCCAGCAACAACAGGGGAGGGGGAGAGACCCAGTACTTC
TRBV10-3	TRBJ2-1	14	many	TRBD2	CAISFSGRDNEQFF	TGTGCCATCAGTTTCAGCGGGAGGGACAATGAGCAGTTCTTC
TRBV5-4	TRBJ2-7	14	.	.	CASSHMTVSDEQYF	TGTGCCAGCAGTCATATGACGGTCTCGGACGAGCAGTACTTC
TRBV9	TRBJ2-5	12	few	.	CASSDLRGSFHF	TGTGCCAGCAGCGACCTTCGGGGGAGCTTCCACTTC
TRBV28	TRBJ2-7	16	.	.	CASSLSERGAAYEQYF	TGTGCCAGCAGTTTATCAGAACGGGGGGCGGCCTACGAGCAGTACTTC
TRBV19	TRBJ1-6	15	few	.	CASSPGVLYNSPLHF	TGTGCCAGTAGTCCAGGGGTTCTCTATAATTCACCCCTCCACTTT
TRBV30	TRBJ2-7	12	.	TRBD1	CAWGQGPSEQYF	TGTGCCTGGGGACAGGGCCCGTCCGAGCAGTACTTC
TRBV30	TRBJ1-5	16	.	TRBD1	CAWSGVGTGGRQPQHF	TGTGCCTGGAGTGGGGTGGGGACAGGGGGCAGACAGCCCCAGCATTTT
TRBV19	TRBJ2-5	13	.	.	CATSRQYQETQYF	TGTGCCACGAGTCGACAGTACCAAGAGACCCAGTACTTC
TRBV7-2	TRBJ2-2	15	once	.	CASSLASQGRGELFF	TGTGCCAGCAGCTTAGCAAGCCAGGGGAGAGGGGAGCTGTTTTTT
TRBV5-1	TRBJ2-5	15	.	.	CASSQGTVSGETQYF	TGCGCCAGCAGCCAGGGGACGGTGTCCGGGGAGACCCAGTACTTC
TRBV7-2	TRBJ2-1	16	.	TRBD2	CASSLRRTSGGNEQFF	TGTGCCAGCAGCTTGAGAAGGACTAGCGGGGGCAATGAGCAGTTCTTC
TRBV19	TRBJ2-7	14	.	.	CASSIPGRSYEQYF	TGTGCCAGTAGTATACCGGGACGCTCCTACGAGCAGTACTTC
TRBV2	TRBJ1-5	14	few	.	CASSERDSNQPQHF	TGTGCCAGCAGTGAGAGGGATAGCAATCAGCCCCAGCATTTT
TRBV5-1	TRBJ2-4	16	.	.	CASSIQPGVDKNIQYF	TGCGCCAGCAGCATACAACCGGGGGTGGACAAAAACATTCAGTACTTC
TRBV30	TRBJ1-2	11	few	.	CAWSSPGRYTF	TGTGCCTGGAGTTCCCCTGGGCGCTACACCTTC
TRBV30	TRBJ1-1	13	.	.	CAWSGLGNTEAFF	TGTGCCTGGAGTGGGCTAGGAAACACTGAAGCTTTCTTT
TRBV6-6	TRBJ2-7	15	.	.	CASSKDAQGAYEQYF	TGTGCCAGCTCTAAAGATGCTCAGGGAGCCTACGAGCAGTACTTC
TRBV28	TRBJ2-2	13	.	.	CASSMSHTGELFF	TGTGCCAGCAGTATGAGTCACACCGGGGAGCTGTTTTTT
TRBV7-2	TRBJ2-1	10	few	.	CASSSNEQFF	TGTGCCAGCAGCTCCAATGAGCAGTTCTTC
TRBV2	TRBJ1-2	13	few	.	CASSGEVHYGYTF	TGTGCCAGCAGTGGGGAGGTCCACTATGGCTACACCTTC
TRBV29-1	TRBJ1-1	13	few	.	CSVVRGLNTEAFF	TGCAGCGTTGTGCGGGGGTTGAACACTGAAGCTTTCTTT
TRBV10-3	TRBJ2-7	14	.	TRBD1	CATSGTASSYEQYF	TGTGCCACCTCCGGGACAGCTAGCTCCTACGAGCAGTACTTC
TRBV7-8	TRBJ2-2	14	few	.	CASSLEENTGELFF	TGTGCCAGCAGCTTAGAGGAAAACACCGGGGAGCTGTTTTTT
TRBV20-1	TRBJ2-1	10	.	.	CSARRGEQFF	TGCAGTGCTAGAAGGGGTGAGCAGTTCTTC
TRBV25-1	TRBJ2-7	16	.	.	CASSVYSGGMGYEQYF	TGTGCCAGCAGTGTGTATTCGGGCGGGATGGGCTACGAGCAGTACTTC
TRBV7-8	TRBJ2-5	14	few	.	CASSTSGVWETQYF	TGTGCCAGCAGCACGTCCGGGGTCTGGGAGACCCAGTACTTC
TRBV7-2	TRBJ2-2	13	.	.	CASSLAIPGELFF	TGTGCCAGCAGCTTGGCTATTCCCGGGGAGCTGTTTTTT
TRBV19	TRBJ2-7	13	few	TRBD1	CASSSQGAREQYF	TGTGCCAGTAGCTCGCAGGGGGCTCGCGAGCAGTACTTC
TRBV29-1	TRBJ2-7	11	.	.	CSVTGDYEQYF	TGCAGCGTTACAGGAGACTACGAGCAGTACTTC
TRBV29-1	TRBJ1-1	9	few	.	CSVESGAFF	TGCAGCGTTGAGAGCGGGGCTTTCTTT
TRBV5-4	TRBJ1-2	14	.	TRBD1	CASSPQGEGYGYTF	TGTGCCAGCAGCCCACAGGGGGAGGGGTATGGCTACACCTTC
TRBV2	TRBJ2-4	16	.	.	CASKLGGVVAKNIQYF	TGTGCCAGCAAACTCGGCGGGGTCGTAGCCAAAAACATTCAGTACTTC
TRBV30	TRBJ1-1	13	.	.	CAWSAGSNTEAFF	TGTGCCTGGAGTGCAGGGTCGAACACTGAAGCTTTCTTT
TRBV10-3	TRBJ2-1	15	few	.	CAISESKGRNNEQFF	TGTGCCATCAGTGAGTCGAAAGGGAGAAACAATGAGCAGTTCTTC
TRBV11-2	TRBJ2-3	14	few	.	CASSLAPGKATQYF	TGTGCCAGCAGCTTAGCGCCTGGTAAGGCTACGCAGTATTTT
TRBV5-1	TRBJ2-7	15	.	TRBD1	CASSPGQASSYEQYF	TGCGCCAGCAGCCCGGGACAGGCGAGCTCCTACGAGCAGTACTTC
TRBV7-2	TRBJ2-5	12	few	.	CASSLDGETQYF	TGTGCCAGCAGCTTAGATGGAGAGACCCAGTACTTC
TRBV2	TRBJ2-1	14	few	.	CASSVVGSYNEQFF	TGTGCCAGCAGTGTAGTGGGCTCCTACAATGAGCAGTTCTTC
TRBV18	TRBJ2-6	15	many	.	CASSPTGSGANVLTF	TGTGCCAGCTCACCCACAGGCTCTGGGGCCAACGTCCTGACTTTC
TRBV2	TRBJ2-5	15	few	TRBD2	CASSDQRGGRETQYF	TGTGCCAGCAGTGACCAGCGGGGGGGAAGAGAGACCCAGTACTTC
TRBV15	TRBJ2-1	15	.	TRBD1	CATSTRTGRNNEQFF	TGTGCCACCAGCACCCGGACAGGGAGGAACAATGAGCAGTTCTTC
TRBV5-1	TRBJ2-1	15	.	TRBD2	CASTTLAGGSNEQFF	TGCGCCAGCACCACACTAGCGGGGGGATCCAATGAGCAGTTCTTC
TRBV7-2	TRBJ2-7	15	few	TRBD1	CASSSSGQGSYEQYF	TGTGCCAGCAGCTCCTCGGGACAGGGGTCCTACGAGCAGTACTTC
TRBV18	TRBJ1-6	16	.	.	CASSVSAASLQSPLHF	TGTGCCAGCTCAGTTTCAGCAGCCTCCCTTCAATCACCCCTCCACTTT
TRBV30	TRBJ2-7	12	.	.	CAWSPLTYEQYF	TGTGCCTGGAGTCCCCTGACCTACGAGCAGTACTTC